This TCR beta chain was captured in a study of blood T cell repertoires in COVID-19. The CDR3 extends over 16 amino acids. The J segment lost 3 bases and the V segment lost 4 bases, leaving 6 bases of the junction unmatched. The V gene's germline CDR1 is MNHEY and CDR2 SVGAGI. Using immunoSEQ multiplex PCR, the repertoire was profiled, and TCRdb retains in-frame clones only, with some absent. The sample holds roughly 300,000 clones, 70% to 90% seen once. In terms of age and location, participants ranged from about 18 to 89 years and lived in about 25 US areas. Recovery among Cohort 3 donors was established by two negative PCRs, clearance, or symptom resolution.

The clonotype was recovered from a woman aged 30 to 39 who had recovered from COVID-19. The specimen was PBMCs or T cells enriched from blood (not recorded which). V usage is TRBV6-5 and J usage is TRBJ1-5; TRBD1 matches 10 bases. The CDR3 DNA sequence: TGTGCCAGCAGTTCTCAGGGACAGGGGCACAATCAGCCCCAGCATTTT. Its protein is CASSSQGQGHNQPQHF.